Presented here are 27 T cell receptor beta chains from one specimen sequenced in a study of shared clonotypes between healthy human individuals. Generated by immunoSEQ multiplex PCR, the TCRdb table keeps only in-frame clones and is missing some. There are some 690,000 clones in the sample; about 90% occur only once, and less than 40% lies in the top ten. Material: memory CD8+ T cells from PBMCs. The subset is: CD45RO+ cells pooled with CCR7-negative TemRA cells. Every receptor here comes from a man aged 18 to 30 in good health. Some clones in this sample may be carry-over from other donors' samples.

The V call is TRBV27, the J call TRBJ2-7; D assignment may be TRBD1 or TRBD2 (5 bases each). Trimming left V 6 bases short and J 2 bases short, with 14 bases between. From germline, CDR1 is MNHEY and CDR2 SMNVEV (reference sequence). There are 14 residues in the CDR3. The CDR3 bases are TGTGCCAGCAGCCCGGGACGGCAAGCCTACGAGCAGTACTTC. It yields the protein CASSPGRQAYEQYF.

V and J are TRBV29-1 and TRBJ2-7, with D tentatively TRBD2 (5 bases). Per the germline V gene, CDR1 is SQVTM and CDR2 is ANQGSEA. The CDR3 has 15 residues. V lost 5 bases and J 0 bases, leaving 17 bases between the germline ends. CDR3 in amino acids: CSVFQLEENSYEQYF. DNA for the CDR3: TGCAGCGTTTTCCAATTGGAGGAAAACTCCTACGAGCAGTACTTC.

The V gene is TRBV4-1, the J gene TRBJ1-1; TRBD1 aligns across 7 bases. CDR1 and CDR2 (germline): MGHRA, YSYEKL. CDR3 length: 14 amino acids. V was pared by 6 bases and J by 4 bases, with 8 bases of the junction left unmatched. Written as DNA, the CDR3 is TGCGCCAGCAGACCGACAGGGTTGGTCACTGAAGCTTTCTTT. Translating gives CASRPTGLVTEAFF.

The chain recombines TRBV9 with TRBJ1-1; a weak D match, TRBD1 (6 bases). Trimming took 3 bases from V and 6 from J, leaving 9 bases between them. Per germline, CDR1 SGDLS and CDR2 YYNGEE. This CDR3 region has 12 residues. CDR3: CASSAGQPEAFF. The CDR3 DNA is TGTGCCAGCAGCGCCGGACAGCCTGAAGCTTTCTTT.

The chain employs TRBV7-3 and TRBJ2-3; D not certain. Germline CDR1 is SGHTA and CDR2 is FQGTGA. Trimming took 4 bases from V and 1 from J, leaving 9 bases between them. This CDR3 contains 14 residues. In DNA form, the CDR3 reads TGTGCCAGCAGCTCTAGACTCGGCACAGATACGCAGTATTTT. This translates into CASSSRLGTDTQYF.

J is TRBJ2-3 and V is TRBV28; no firm D call. This CDR3 has 11 residues. Germline CDR1 reads MDHEN; CDR2 reads SYDVKM. V dropped 4 bases and J dropped 6 bases, with 5 bases sitting between them. CDR3: CASSWWDTQYF. DNA of the CDR3: TGTGCCAGCAGTTGGTGGGATACGCAGTATTTT.

The chain combines TRBV5-6 with TRBJ2-1; 8 nucleotides match TRBD2. The CDR3 totals 13 residues. Trimming cost V 4 bases and J 6 bases; bases outside gene matches: 3. Germline-derived CDR1 and CDR2 are SGHDT and YYEEEE. Here the CDR3 reads CASSSTSGNEQFF. The CDR3 bases are TGTGCCAGCAGCAGCACTAGCGGCAATGAGCAGTTCTTC.

The chain recombines TRBV5-8 with TRBJ2-3; a weak D match, TRBD1 (6 bases). Germline CDR1 SGHTS, CDR2 YDEGEE. The V gene lost 3 bases and the J gene lost 3 bases, with 29 bases spanning the gap. The CDR3 has 20 amino acids. CDR3 in DNA: TGTGCCAGCAGCTCCCCAAATGACCGGCCTGGGGTACAGGGAACAGATACGCAGTATTTT. This codes for CASSSPNDRPGVQGTDTQYF.

This chain joins TRBV7-3 and TRBJ2-3; D is possibly TRBD2 (5 bases). V was shortened by 5 bases and J by 9 bases, with 12 bases between the two germline ends. The CDR3 is 12 amino acids. Germline V CDR1 and CDR2: SGHTA, FQGTGA. The CDR3 region has the DNA TGTGCCAGCAGCGGGAGCAGTCCGACGCAGTATTTT. Protein: CASSGSSPTQYF.

The chain has TRBV6-5 and TRBJ2-1; 7 bases fit TRBD2. Germline CDR1 is MNHEY and CDR2 is SVGAGI. The V gene end was trimmed by 7 bases and the J gene end by 5 bases; junction bases not matched to a gene: 8. This CDR3 has 14 amino acids. CDR3 amino acids: CASTAGRSHNEQFF. The CDR3 nucleotides are TGTGCCAGCACGGCCGGGAGGTCCCACAATGAGCAGTTCTTC.

The chain is built from TRBV4-3 and TRBJ1-1; a weak D match, TRBD1 (6 bases). The CDR3 covers 16 residues. Per the germline V gene, CDR1 is LGHNA and CDR2 is YSLEER. Trimming took off 4 bases at V and 6 bases at J, with 21 bases between the two ends. The CDR3 DNA follows: TGCGCCAGCAGCCCTTCCGGGGGCGGGGAGAAGCCTGAAGCTTTCTTT. This sequence encodes CASSPSGGGEKPEAFF.

This chain links TRBV9 with TRBJ2-2, with D possibly matching TRBD2 (7 bases). The CDR3 extends over 16 amino acids. V was cut by 2 bases and J by 1 base, with 12 bases left in between. Germline V CDR1 and CDR2: SGDLS, YYNGEE. The CDR3 region has the DNA TGTGCCAGCAGCGTCGGGGGGCGGAGGAACACCGGGGAGCTGTTTTTT. It translates to CASSVGGRRNTGELFF.

V and J are TRBV29-1 and TRBJ1-1; D remains unclear. Germline V gene sequence: CDR1 SQVTM, CDR2 ANQGSEA. The CDR3 is 13 residues long. The V end lost 8 bases, the J end lost 5 bases, and 18 bases lay between the germline ends. The CDR3 spells CSSTGNPETEAFF. CDR3 coding DNA: TGCAGCTCAACCGGTAACCCTGAGACTGAAGCTTTCTTT.

The V gene is TRBV5-1, the J gene TRBJ2-1, with 7 bases identical to TRBD1. The germline gives CDR1 SGHRS, CDR2 YFSETQ. V shed 4 bases, J shed 8 bases, and the junction held 9 bases outside the gene matches. The CDR3 sequence is 14 residues long. The CDR3 DNA reads TGCGCCAGCAGCGGCGACTACAGGGGCTATGAGCAGTTCTTC. The encoded protein is CASSGDYRGYEQFF.

V is TRBV27 and J is TRBJ2-7, with 7 nucleotides matching TRBD1. The length of the CDR3 is 15 residues. Germline CDR1 reads MNHEY; CDR2 reads SMNVEV (reference sequence). The V segment lost 1 base and the J segment 3 bases; nucleotides outside the gene matches: 6. The CDR3 loop is CASSLYGTVYYEQYF. The CDR3 DNA is TGTGCCAGCAGTTTATATGGGACAGTCTACTACGAGCAGTACTTC.

This chain connects TRBV13 to TRBJ1-2, with 9 nucleotides matching TRBD1. From germline, CDR1 is PRHDT and CDR2 FYEKMQ (reference sequence). V trimming: 0 bases; J trimming: 2 bases; junction bases outside the gene matches: 4. The CDR3 extends over 16 amino acids. CDR3 sequence: CASSLGGGQGNYGYTF. CDR3 in DNA: TGTGCCAGCAGCTTAGGTGGGGGACAGGGAAACTATGGCTACACCTTC.

CDR3 in amino acids: CAKTTSGGSPADEQFF. The CDR3 DNA is TGTGCCAAGACAACTAGCGGAGGGTCACCGGCAGATGAGCAGTTCTTC. The chain carries TRBV10-3 and TRBJ2-1, with 8 nucleotides matching TRBD2. This CDR3 region has 16 residues. Germline V CDR1 and CDR2: ENHRY, SYGVKD. V lost 10 bases to trimming and J lost 8 bases; unmatched junction nucleotides: 19.

This clone is categorized as medium-sized (0.01 to 0.1%). V usage is TRBV27 and J usage is TRBJ1-2; D may be TRBD1 (5 bases). This CDR3 has 18 residues. V was shortened by 2 bases and J by 2 bases, with 21 bases between the two germline ends. Germline V gene sequence: CDR1 MNHEY, CDR2 SMNVEV (reference sequence). CDR3 nucleotides: TGTGCCAGCAGTTTAAGCGGCAGGGCAGAAGGACCCAACTATGGCTACACCTTC. It specifies CASSLSGRAEGPNYGYTF.

CDR3 sequence reads: CASSLLTADTQYF. The CDR3 DNA follows: TGTGCCAGCAGTTTATTGACAGCAGATACGCAGTATTTT. This rearrangement joins TRBV28 to TRBJ2-3, with D perhaps TRBD1 (5 bases). Trimming left V 1 base short and J 4 bases short, with 6 bases between. This CDR3 is 13 amino acids long. The germline V gene has CDR1 MDHEN and CDR2 SYDVKM. The full variable domain, its missing parts supplied by reference TRBV28 and TRBJ2-3, is DVKVTQSSRYLVKRTGEKVFLECVQDMDHENMFWYRQDPGLGLRLIYFSYDVKMKEKGDIPEGYSVSREKKERFSLILESASTNQTSMYLCASSLLTADTQYFGPGTRLTVL.

The rearrangement links TRBV5-4 to TRBJ2-1; D is perhaps TRBD2 (6 bases). Germline V gene lookup returns CDR1 SGHNT and CDR2 YYREEE (reference sequence). The CDR3 totals 15 residues. Trimming removed 0 bases at V and 10 bases at J, with 17 bases between. In DNA, the CDR3 is TGTGCCAGCAGCTTGGGGGGAGGCTCCCCGGAGGAGCAGTTCTTC. It is translated as CASSLGGGSPEEQFF.

The rearrangement links TRBV4-1 to TRBJ2-7; either TRBD1 or TRBD2 may supply D (5 bases each). V was cut by 2 bases and J by 2 bases, with 13 bases left in between. This CDR3 is 15 amino acids long. Germline assignment: CDR1 MGHRA and CDR2 YSYEKL. In nucleotides, the CDR3 is TGCGCCAGCAGCCAAAGGAACGGGGCACCCTACGAGCAGTACTTC. It yields the protein CASSQRNGAPYEQYF.

The chain combines TRBV28 with TRBJ2-7, with 8 bases matching TRBD2. Germline values: CDR1 MDHEN, CDR2 SYDVKM. V shed 4 bases, J shed 5 bases, and the junction held 10 bases outside the gene matches. The CDR3 sequence is 15 residues long. DNA of the CDR3: TGTGCCAGCAGTTATTCCGGGAGGGGGGTAGACGAGCAGTACTTC. Amino acid sequence: CASSYSGRGVDEQYF.

The V gene is TRBV6-5, the J gene TRBJ1-1; D remains ambiguous. V was trimmed by 3 bases and J by 4 bases, leaving 3 bases between them. The CDR3 is 11 residues long. The germline gives CDR1 MNHEY, CDR2 SVGAGI. CDR3 nucleotides: TGTGCCAGCAGTTATCCCACTGAAGCTTTCTTT. The encoded protein is CASSYPTEAFF.

This chain uses TRBV7-3 with TRBJ1-2; D unclear. Germline CDR1 is SGHTA and CDR2 is FQGTGA. Trimming shortened V by 2 bases and J by 0 bases, and 16 bases separated the two germline ends. This CDR3 comprises 17 residues. This CDR3 reads CASSLAVPPLANYGYTF. The DNA for the CDR3 is TGTGCCAGCAGCTTAGCCGTTCCCCCGTTAGCTAACTATGGCTACACCTTC.

This chain joins TRBV9 and TRBJ1-2, with D uncertain. V was clipped by 4 bases and J by 7 bases, with 20 bases between them. CDR3 size: 15 residues. The germline gives CDR1 SGDLS, CDR2 YYNGEE. The CDR3 here is CASSPWGAAASGYTF. The CDR3 region has the DNA TGTGCCAGCAGCCCATGGGGAGCAGCCGCCTCTGGCTACACCTTC.

This chain links TRBV6-5 with TRBJ2-1; D unclear. CDR1 and CDR2 from the germline V gene are MNHEY and SVGAGI. The CDR3 is 14 amino acids. Trimming stripped 3 bases from V and 8 bases from J, with 14 bases between. The CDR3 sequence is CASSYYSGFYEQFF. CDR3 DNA sequence: TGTGCCAGCAGTTATTACTCGGGTTTTTATGAGCAGTTCTTC.

The V call is TRBV9, the J call TRBJ2-7; possibly TRBD2 for D (6 bases). This CDR3 contains 14 residues. The germline V gene encodes CDR1 SGDLS and CDR2 YYNGEE. Trimming stripped 2 bases from V and 7 bases from J, with 16 bases between. As DNA, the CDR3 is TGTGCCAGCAGCGTTGACGGGGGAGCAGGGGAGCAGTACTTC. Its protein product is CASSVDGGAGEQYF.